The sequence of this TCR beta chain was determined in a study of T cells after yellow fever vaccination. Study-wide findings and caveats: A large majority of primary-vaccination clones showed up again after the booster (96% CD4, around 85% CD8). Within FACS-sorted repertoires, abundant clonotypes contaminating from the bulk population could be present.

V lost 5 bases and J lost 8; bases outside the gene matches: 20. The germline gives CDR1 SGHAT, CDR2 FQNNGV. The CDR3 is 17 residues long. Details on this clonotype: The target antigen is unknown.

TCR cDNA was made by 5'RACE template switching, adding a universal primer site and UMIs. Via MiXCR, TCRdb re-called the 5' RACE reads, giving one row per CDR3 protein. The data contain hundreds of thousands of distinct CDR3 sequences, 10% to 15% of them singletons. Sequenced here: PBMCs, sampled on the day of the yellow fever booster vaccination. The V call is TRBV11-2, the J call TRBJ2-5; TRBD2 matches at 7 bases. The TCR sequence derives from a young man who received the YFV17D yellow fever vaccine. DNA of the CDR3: TGTGCCAGCAGCGCTATACTAGTAGCGGGCGGAGCTCTTACCCAGTACTTC. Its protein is CASSAILVAGGALTQYF.